The 10 T cell receptor beta chains below were found in one sample sequenced in a study of T cells after yellow fever vaccination. TCRdb processed the 5' RACE reads anew with MiXCR; each CDR3 protein has one entry. The profile covers 130,000 or so distinct CDR3 sequences, with 15% appearing a single time and 35% to 45% taken by the ten largest. The sequenced sample was CD8+ T cells sorted from PBMCs, obtained 5 days after the yellow fever booster vaccination. These receptors all stem from a man aged 18 to 30 who received the YFV17D yellow fever vaccine.

This clonotype has a handful of counts. The chain employs TRBV7-9 and TRBJ2-7, with D possibly matching TRBD2 (6 bases). V was cut by 2 bases and J by 3 bases, with 8 bases left in between. Germline loops: CDR1 SEHNR, CDR2 FQNEAQ (reference sequence). This CDR3 has 13 amino acids. The CDR3: CASSLMEGYEQYF. Written as DNA, the CDR3 is TGTGCCAGCAGCTTAATGGAGGGCTACGAGCAGTACTTC.

The chain carries TRBV7-2 and TRBJ2-1; D might be TRBD1 (5 bases). This CDR3 region has 11 residues. Trimming took 6 bases from V and 8 from J, leaving 8 bases between them. Germline V gives CDR1 SGHTA, CDR2 FQGNSA. The CDR3 sequence is CASSIGDEQFF. In DNA form, the CDR3 reads TGTGCCAGCAGTATAGGGGATGAGCAGTTCTTC.

This chain connects TRBV19 to TRBJ2-5; 8 positions agree with TRBD1. V trimming: 5 bases; J trimming: 4 bases; junction bases outside the gene matches: 6. The CDR3 extends over 14 amino acids. CDR1 is LNHDA, CDR2 SQIVND, per germline (reference sequence). CDR3 protein: CASSAGQGRETQYF. The CDR3 DNA reads as TGTGCCAGTAGTGCCGGACAGGGTCGAGAGACCCAGTACTTC.

The V and J genes are TRBV6-2 or TRBV6-3 and TRBJ1-6, with unresolved D. Germline lookup yields CDR1 MNHEY and CDR2 SVGEGT. Trimming cost V 4 bases and J 8 bases, with 15 bases left between them. The CDR3 spans 15 residues. Here the CDR3 reads CASSSLKLMDSPLHF. The CDR3 DNA is TGTGCCAGCAGTTCCCTGAAACTGATGGATTCACCCCTCCACTTT.

This clonotype was detected a few times. This chain joins TRBV4-2 and TRBJ2-3; D call uncertain. Germline CDR1 is LGHNA and CDR2 is YNFKEQ. Trimming cost V 6 bases and J 1 base, with 11 bases left between them. The CDR3 covers 14 residues. CDR3 sequence: CASRVWPGTDTQYF. CDR3 in DNA: TGTGCCAGCAGAGTCTGGCCCGGCACAGATACGCAGTATTTT.

This clonotype was seen a handful of times. This chain joins TRBV20-1 and TRBJ1-2; D is unclear. Trimming shortened V by 5 bases and J by 6 bases, and 16 bases separated the two germline ends. CDR1 DFQATT and CDR2 SNEGSKA come from the germline V gene (reference sequence). This CDR3 region has 13 residues. The CDR3 DNA sequence: TGCAGTGCTGTCGGATCCCCGAACCATGGCTACACCTTC. This encodes CSAVGSPNHGYTF.

The V call is TRBV4-1, the J call TRBJ2-5; 9 bases are a match to TRBD1. The CDR3 consists of 15 residues. Germline V CDR1 and CDR2: MGHRA, YSYEKL. J lost 3 bases, V lost 3 bases, and 5 bases had no gene match. CDR3 region: CASSQAGTGKETQYF. The CDR3 DNA reads as TGCGCCAGCAGCCAGGCCGGGACAGGGAAAGAGACCCAGTACTTC.

In its sample, this clonotype was seen a few times. The CDR3 is CASSQELAGGQVTLEQFF. The CDR3 coding sequence is TGCGCCAGCAGCCAAGAACTAGCGGGGGGGCAAGTCACCCTTGAGCAGTTCTTC. The chain couples TRBV4-3 to TRBJ2-1; 13 bases line up with TRBD2. Germline CDR1 is LGHNA and CDR2 is YSLEER. J gave up 9 bases and V 0 bases, and 11 bases lay outside the gene matches. The CDR3 sequence is 18 residues long.

This clonotype was counted between two and nine times. The V gene is TRBV2, the J gene TRBJ2-1; TRBD2 might be the D (5 bases). V lost 4 bases and J 0 bases, leaving 13 bases between the germline ends. Looked up from germline, CDR1 is SNHLY and CDR2 is FYNNEI. The length of the CDR3 is 16 residues. CDR3 loop: CASSVSASSSYNEQFF. CDR3 sequence (DNA): TGTGCCAGCAGTGTTAGCGCCTCTAGCTCCTACAATGAGCAGTTCTTC.

The chain carries TRBV19 and TRBJ1-1, with D unclear. Trimming took off 3 bases at V and 1 base at J, with 6 bases between the two ends. The CDR3 covers 13 residues. Germline V gene data show CDR1 as LNHDA and CDR2 as SQIVND (reference sequence). As DNA, the CDR3 is TGTGCCAGTAGTATTACGGGGAACACTGAAGCTTTCTTT. It codes for CASSITGNTEAFF. Looking up the rest from reference TRBV19 and TRBJ1-1 gives the full variable domain: DGGITQSPKYLFRKEGQNVTLSCEQNLNHDAMYWYRQDPGQGLRLIYYSQIVNDFQKGDIAEGYSVSREKKESFPLTVTSAQKNPTAFYLCASSITGNTEAFFGQGTRLTVV.